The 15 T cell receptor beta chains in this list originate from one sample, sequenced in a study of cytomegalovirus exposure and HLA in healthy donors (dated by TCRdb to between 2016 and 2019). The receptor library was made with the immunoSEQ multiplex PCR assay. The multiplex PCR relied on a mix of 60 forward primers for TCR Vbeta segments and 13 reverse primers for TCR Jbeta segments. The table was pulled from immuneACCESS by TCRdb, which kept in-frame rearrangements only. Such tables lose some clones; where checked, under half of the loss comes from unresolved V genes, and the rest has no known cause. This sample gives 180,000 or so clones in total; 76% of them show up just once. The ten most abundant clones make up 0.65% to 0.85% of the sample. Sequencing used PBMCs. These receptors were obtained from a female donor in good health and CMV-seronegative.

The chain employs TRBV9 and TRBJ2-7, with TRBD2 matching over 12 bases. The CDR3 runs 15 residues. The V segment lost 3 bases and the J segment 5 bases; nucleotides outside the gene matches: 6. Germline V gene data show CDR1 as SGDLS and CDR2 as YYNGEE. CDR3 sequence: CASSATTSGGDEQYF. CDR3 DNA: TGTGCCAGCAGCGCGACGACTAGCGGGGGTGACGAGCAGTACTTC.

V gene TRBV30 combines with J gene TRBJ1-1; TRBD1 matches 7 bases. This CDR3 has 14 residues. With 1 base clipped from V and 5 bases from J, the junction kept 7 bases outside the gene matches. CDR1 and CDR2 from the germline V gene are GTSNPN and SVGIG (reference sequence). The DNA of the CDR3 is TGTGCCTGGAGTGGGAAGGGGGCTAAAACTGAAGCTTTCTTT. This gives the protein CAWSGKGAKTEAFF.

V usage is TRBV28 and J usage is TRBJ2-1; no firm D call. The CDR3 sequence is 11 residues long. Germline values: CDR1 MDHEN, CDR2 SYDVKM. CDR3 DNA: TGTGCGACGCAGGCCTACAATGAGCAGTTCTTC. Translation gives CATQAYNEQFF. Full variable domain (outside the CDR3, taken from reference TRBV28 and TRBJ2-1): DVKVTQSSRYLVKRTGEKVFLECVQDMDHENMFWYRQDPGLGLRLIYFSYDVKMKEKGDIPEGYSVSREKKERFSLILESASTNQTSMYLCATQAYNEQFFGPGTRLTVL.

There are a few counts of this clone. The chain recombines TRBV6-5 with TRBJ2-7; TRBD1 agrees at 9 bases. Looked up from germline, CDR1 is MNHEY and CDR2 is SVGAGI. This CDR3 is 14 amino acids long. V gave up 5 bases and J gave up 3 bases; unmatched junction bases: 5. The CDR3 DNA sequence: TGTGCCAGCAGTGGGGGACAGGGTGGCTACGAGCAGTACTTC. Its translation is CASSGGQGGYEQYF.

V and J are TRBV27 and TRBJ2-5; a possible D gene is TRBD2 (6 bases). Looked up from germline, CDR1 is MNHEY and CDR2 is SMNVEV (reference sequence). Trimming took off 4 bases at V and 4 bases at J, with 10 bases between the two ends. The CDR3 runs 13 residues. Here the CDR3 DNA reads TGTGCCAGCAGTTCTTGGGGACTAGAGACCCAGTACTTC. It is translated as CASSSWGLETQYF.

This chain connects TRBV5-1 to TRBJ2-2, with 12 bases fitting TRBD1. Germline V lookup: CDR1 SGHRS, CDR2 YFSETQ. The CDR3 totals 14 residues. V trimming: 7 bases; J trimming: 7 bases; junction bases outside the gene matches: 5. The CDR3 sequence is CASGGQGAVGELFF. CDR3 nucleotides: TGCGCCAGCGGGGGACAGGGGGCTGTCGGGGAGCTGTTTTTT.

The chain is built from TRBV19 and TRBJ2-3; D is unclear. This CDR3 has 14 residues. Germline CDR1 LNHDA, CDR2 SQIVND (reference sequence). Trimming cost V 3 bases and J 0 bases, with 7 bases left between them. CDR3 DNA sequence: TGTGCCAGTAGTATTACAGTAAGCACAGATACGCAGTATTTT. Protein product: CASSITVSTDTQYF.

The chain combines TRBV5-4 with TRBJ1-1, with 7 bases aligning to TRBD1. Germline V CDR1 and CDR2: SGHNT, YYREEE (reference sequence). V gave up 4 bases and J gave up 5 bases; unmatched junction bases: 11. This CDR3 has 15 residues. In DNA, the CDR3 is TGTGCCAGCAGCCCGGGAGGGGGCGTTCCGACTGAAGCTTTCTTT. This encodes CASSPGGGVPTEAFF.

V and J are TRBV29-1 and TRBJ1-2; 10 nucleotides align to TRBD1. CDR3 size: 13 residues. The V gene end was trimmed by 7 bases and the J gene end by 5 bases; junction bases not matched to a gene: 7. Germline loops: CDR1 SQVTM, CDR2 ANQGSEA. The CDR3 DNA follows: TGCAGCGCTAGTCCGGGACAGGGGTATGGCTACACCTTC. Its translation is CSASPGQGYGYTF.

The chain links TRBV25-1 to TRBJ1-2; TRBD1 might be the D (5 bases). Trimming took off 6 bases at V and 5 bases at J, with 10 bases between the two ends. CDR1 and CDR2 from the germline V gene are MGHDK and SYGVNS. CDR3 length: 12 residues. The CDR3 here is CASRSPGYGYTF. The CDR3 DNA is TGTGCCAGCAGGTCCCCAGGGTATGGCTACACCTTC.

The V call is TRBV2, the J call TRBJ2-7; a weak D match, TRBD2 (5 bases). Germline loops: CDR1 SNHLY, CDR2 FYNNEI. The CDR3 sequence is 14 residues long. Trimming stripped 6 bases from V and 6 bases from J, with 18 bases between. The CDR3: CASSSILAGVEQYF. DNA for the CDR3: TGTGCCAGCAGCTCGATACTCGCCGGGGTCGAGCAGTACTTC.

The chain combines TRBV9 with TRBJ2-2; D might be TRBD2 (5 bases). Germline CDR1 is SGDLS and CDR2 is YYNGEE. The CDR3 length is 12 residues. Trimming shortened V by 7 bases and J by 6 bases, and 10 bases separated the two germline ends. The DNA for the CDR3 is TGTGCCAGCGCGGCGGAGGCCGGGGAGCTGTTTTTT. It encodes CASAAEAGELFF. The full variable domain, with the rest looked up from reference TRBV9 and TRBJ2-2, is DSGVTQTPKHLITATGQRVTLRCSPRSGDLSVYWYQQSLDQGLQFLIQYYNGEERAKGNILERFSAQQFPDLHSELNLSSLELGDSALYFCASAAEAGELFFGEGSRLTVL.

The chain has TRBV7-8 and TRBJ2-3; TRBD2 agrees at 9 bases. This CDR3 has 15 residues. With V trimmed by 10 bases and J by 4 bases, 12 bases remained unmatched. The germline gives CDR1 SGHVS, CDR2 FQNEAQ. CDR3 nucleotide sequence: TGTGCCACCACGGAGGGTAGCGGGGGTCCAGATACGCAGTATTTT. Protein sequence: CATTEGSGGPDTQYF.

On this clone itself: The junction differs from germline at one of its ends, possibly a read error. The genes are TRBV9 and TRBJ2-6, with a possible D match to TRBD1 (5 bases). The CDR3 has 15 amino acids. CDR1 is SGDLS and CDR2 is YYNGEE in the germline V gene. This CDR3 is CASAGSSSGANGLTF. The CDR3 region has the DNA TGTGCCAGCGCCGGGTCTTCTTCTGGGGCCAACGGCCTGACTTTC. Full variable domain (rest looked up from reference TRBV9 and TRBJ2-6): DSGVTQTPKHLITATGQRVTLRCSPRSGDLSVYWYQQSLDQGLQFLIQYYNGEERAKGNILERFSAQQFPDLHSELNLSSLELGDSALYFCASAGSSSGANGLTFGAGSRLTVL.

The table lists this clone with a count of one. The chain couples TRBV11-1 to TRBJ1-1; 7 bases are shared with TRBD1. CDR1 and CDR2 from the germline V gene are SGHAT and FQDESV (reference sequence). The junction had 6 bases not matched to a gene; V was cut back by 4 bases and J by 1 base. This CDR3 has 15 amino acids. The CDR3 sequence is CASSSWDSPNTEAFF. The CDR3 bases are TGTGCCAGCAGCTCCTGGGACAGCCCGAACACTGAAGCTTTCTTT. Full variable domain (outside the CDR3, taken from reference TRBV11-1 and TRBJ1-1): EAEVAQSPRYKITEKSQAVAFWCDPISGHATLYWYRQILGQGPELLVQFQDESVVDDSQLPKDRFSAERLKGVDSTLKIQPAELGDSAMYLCASSSWDSPNTEAFFGQGTRLTVV.